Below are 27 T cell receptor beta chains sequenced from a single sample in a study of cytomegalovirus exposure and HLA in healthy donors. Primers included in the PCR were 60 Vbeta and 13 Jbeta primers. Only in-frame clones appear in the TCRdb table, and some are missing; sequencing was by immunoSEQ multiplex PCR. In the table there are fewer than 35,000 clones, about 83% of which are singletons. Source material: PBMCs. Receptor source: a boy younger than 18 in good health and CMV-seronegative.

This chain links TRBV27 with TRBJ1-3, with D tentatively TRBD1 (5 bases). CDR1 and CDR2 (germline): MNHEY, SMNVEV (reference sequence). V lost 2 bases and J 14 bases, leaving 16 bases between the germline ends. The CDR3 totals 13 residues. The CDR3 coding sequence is TGTGCCAGCAGTTTAGGGGCCGTCCAACGATTATATTTT. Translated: CASSLGAVQRLYF.

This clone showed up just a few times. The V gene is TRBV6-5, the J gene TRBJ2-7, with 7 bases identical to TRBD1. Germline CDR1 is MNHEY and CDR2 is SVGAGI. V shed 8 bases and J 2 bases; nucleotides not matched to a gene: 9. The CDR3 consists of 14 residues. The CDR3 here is CASGRQGYPYEQYF. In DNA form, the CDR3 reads TGTGCCAGCGGAAGACAGGGATATCCCTACGAGCAGTACTTC.

CDR3 protein: CATTREGTDTQYF. CDR3 sequence (DNA): TGTGCCACCACCAGGGAAGGCACAGATACGCAGTATTTT. J is TRBJ2-3 and V is TRBV28; tentatively, D is TRBD1 (5 bases). The CDR3 extends over 13 amino acids. The V end lost 10 bases, the J end lost 1 base, and 12 bases lay between the germline ends. Germline V gives CDR1 MDHEN, CDR2 SYDVKM.

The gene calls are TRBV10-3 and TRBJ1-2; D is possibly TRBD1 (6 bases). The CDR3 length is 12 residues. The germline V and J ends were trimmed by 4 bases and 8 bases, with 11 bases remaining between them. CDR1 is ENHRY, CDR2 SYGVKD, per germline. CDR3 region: CAISGSGEGYTF. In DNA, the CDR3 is TGTGCCATCAGTGGGTCAGGGGAAGGCTACACCTTC.

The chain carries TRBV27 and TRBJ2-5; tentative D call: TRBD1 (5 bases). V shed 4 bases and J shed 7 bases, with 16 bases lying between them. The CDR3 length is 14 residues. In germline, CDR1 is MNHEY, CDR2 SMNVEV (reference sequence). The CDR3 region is CASSSEQATGTQYF. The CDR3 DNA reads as TGTGCCAGCAGTTCAGAACAGGCTACGGGGACCCAGTACTTC.

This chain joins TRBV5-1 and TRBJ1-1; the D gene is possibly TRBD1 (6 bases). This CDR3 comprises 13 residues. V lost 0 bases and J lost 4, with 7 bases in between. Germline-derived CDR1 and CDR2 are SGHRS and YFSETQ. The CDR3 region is CASSLAGVTEAFF. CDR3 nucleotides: TGCGCCAGCAGCTTGGCAGGGGTCACTGAAGCTTTCTTT.

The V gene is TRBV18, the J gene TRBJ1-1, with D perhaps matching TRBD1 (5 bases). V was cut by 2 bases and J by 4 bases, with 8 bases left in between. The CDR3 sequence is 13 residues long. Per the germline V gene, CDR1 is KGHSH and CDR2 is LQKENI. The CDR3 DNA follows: TGTGCCAGCTCACCAGAGGGACTCACTGAAGCTTTCTTT. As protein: CASSPEGLTEAFF.

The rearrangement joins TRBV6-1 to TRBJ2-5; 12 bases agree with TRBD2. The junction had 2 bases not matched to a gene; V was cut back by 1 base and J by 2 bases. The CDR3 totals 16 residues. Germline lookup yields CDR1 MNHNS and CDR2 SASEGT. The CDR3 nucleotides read TGTGCCAGCAGTGAAGATCTAGCGGGGGGGCAAGAGACCCAGTACTTC. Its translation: CASSEDLAGGQETQYF.

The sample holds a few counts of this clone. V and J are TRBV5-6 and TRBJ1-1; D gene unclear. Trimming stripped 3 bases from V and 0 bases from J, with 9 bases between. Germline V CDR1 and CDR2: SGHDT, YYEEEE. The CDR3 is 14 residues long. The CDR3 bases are TGTGCCAGCAGCTATCCGGGGATGAACACTGAAGCTTTCTTT. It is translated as CASSYPGMNTEAFF.

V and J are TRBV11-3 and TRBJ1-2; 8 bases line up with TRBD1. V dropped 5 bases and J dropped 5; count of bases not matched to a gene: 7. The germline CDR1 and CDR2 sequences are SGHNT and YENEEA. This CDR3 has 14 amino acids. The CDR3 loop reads CASSVDRETYGYTF. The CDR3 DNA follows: TGTGCCAGCAGCGTGGACAGGGAAACTTATGGCTACACCTTC. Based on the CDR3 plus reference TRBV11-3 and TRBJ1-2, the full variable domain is EAGVVQSPRYKIIEKKQPVAFWCNPISGHNTLYWYLQNLGQGPELLIRYENEEAVDDSQLPKDRFSAERLKGVDSTLKIQPAELGDSAVYLCASSVDRETYGYTFGSGTRLTVV.

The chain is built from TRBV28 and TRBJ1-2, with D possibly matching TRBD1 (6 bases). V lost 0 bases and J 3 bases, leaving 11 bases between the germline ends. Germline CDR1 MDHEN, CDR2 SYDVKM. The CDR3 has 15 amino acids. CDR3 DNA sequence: TGTGCCAGCAGTTTATGGGGGGCGAACGACTATGGCTACACCTTC. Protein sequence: CASSLWGANDYGYTF.

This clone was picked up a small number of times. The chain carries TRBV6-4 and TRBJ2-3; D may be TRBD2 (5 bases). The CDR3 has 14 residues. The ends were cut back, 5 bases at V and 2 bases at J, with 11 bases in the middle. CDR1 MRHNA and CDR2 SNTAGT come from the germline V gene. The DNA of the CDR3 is TGTGCCAGCAGTACCCACGGGGACACAGATACGCAGTATTTT. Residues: CASSTHGDTDTQYF.

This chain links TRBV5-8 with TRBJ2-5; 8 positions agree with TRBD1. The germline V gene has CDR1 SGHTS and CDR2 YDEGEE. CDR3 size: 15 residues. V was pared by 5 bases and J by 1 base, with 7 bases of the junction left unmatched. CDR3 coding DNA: TGTGCCAGCAGAAGTGGACAGGGTTTCCAAGAGACCCAGTACTTC. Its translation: CASRSGQGFQETQYF.

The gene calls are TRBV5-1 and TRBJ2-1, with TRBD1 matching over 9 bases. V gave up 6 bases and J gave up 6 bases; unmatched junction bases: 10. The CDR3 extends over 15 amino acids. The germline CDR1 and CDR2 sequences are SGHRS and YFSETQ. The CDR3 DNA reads TGCGCCAGCATTTCGACAGGGGGTAGTGGCAATGAGCAGTTCTTC. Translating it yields CASISTGGSGNEQFF. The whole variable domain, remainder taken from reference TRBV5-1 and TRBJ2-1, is KAGVTQTPRYLIKTRGQQVTLSCSPISGHRSVSWYQQTPGQGLQFLFEYFSETQRNKGNFPGRFSGRQFSNSRSEMNVSTLELGDSALYLCASISTGGSGNEQFFGPGTRLTVL.

CDR3 amino acids: CASSPPEAFLTDTQYF. The CDR3 nucleotides read TGTGCCAGCAGCCCGCCCGAGGCGTTTTTAACAGATACGCAGTATTTT. The chain uses TRBV7-9 and TRBJ2-3; D uncertain. V was trimmed by 5 bases and J by 3 bases, leaving 18 bases between them. From germline, CDR1 is SEHNR and CDR2 FQNEAQ (reference sequence). The CDR3 contains 16 residues.

For the CDR3, the DNA is TGTGCCAGCAGCCCTTACCAGGCCCCGAATCAGCCCCAGCATTTT. This translates into CASSPYQAPNQPQHF. The rearrangement uses TRBV7-2 and TRBJ1-5; D call uncertain. Germline assignment: CDR1 SGHTA and CDR2 FQGNSA. The V end was cut by 5 bases, the J end by 4 bases, with 15 bases between. The CDR3 is made up of 15 amino acids.

CDR3 region: CASSEGAENTEAFF. The CDR3 DNA follows: TGTGCCAGCAGTGAGGGGGCAGAGAACACTGAAGCTTTCTTT. The chain is built from TRBV6-4 and TRBJ1-1; possibly TRBD1 for D (6 bases). Germline CDR1 is MRHNA and CDR2 is SNTAGT. The CDR3 is made up of 14 amino acids. Trimming removed 3 bases from V and 1 base from J, with 9 bases in between.

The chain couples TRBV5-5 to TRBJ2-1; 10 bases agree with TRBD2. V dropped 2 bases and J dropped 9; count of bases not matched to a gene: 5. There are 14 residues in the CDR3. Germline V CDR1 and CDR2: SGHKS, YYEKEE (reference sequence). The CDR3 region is CASSLVAGGSEQFF. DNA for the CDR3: TGTGCCAGCAGCTTAGTAGCGGGGGGCAGTGAGCAGTTCTTC.

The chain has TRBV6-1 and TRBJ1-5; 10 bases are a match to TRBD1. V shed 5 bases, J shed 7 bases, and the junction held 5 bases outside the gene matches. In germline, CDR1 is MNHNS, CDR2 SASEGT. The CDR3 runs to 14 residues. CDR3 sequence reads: CASSWDRGYQPQHF. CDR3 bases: TGTGCCAGCAGTTGGGACAGGGGTTACCAGCCCCAGCATTTT.

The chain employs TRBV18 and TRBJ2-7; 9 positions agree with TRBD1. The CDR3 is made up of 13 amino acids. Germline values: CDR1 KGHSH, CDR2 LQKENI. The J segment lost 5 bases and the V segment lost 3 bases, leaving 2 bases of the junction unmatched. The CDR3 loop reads CASSPGQGNEQYF. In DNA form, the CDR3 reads TGTGCCAGCTCACCGGGACAGGGCAACGAGCAGTACTTC.

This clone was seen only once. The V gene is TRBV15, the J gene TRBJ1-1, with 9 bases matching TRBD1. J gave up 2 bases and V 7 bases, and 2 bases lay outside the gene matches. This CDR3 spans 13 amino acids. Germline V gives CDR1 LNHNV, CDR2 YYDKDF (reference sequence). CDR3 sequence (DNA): TGTGCCACCACGGGACAGGGCAACACTGAAGCTTTCTTT. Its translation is CATTGQGNTEAFF.

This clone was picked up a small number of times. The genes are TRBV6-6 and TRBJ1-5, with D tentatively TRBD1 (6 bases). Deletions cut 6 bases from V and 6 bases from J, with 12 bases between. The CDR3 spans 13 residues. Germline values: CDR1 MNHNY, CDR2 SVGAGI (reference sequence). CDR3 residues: CASRSTRGQPQHF. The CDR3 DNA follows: TGTGCCAGCAGATCGACCAGGGGTCAGCCCCAGCATTTT.

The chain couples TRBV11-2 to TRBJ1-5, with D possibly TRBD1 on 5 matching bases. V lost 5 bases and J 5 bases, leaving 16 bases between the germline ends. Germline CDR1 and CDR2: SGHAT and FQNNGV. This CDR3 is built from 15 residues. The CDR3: CASSPGGGNDQPQHF. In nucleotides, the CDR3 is TGTGCCAGCAGCCCCGGCGGGGGTAACGATCAGCCCCAGCATTTT.

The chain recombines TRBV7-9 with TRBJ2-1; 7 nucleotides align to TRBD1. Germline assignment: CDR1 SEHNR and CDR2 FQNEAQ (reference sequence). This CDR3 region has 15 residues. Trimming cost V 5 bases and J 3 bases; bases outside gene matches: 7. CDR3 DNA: TGTGCCAGCAGCCCCACAGGGGCGTTCTACAATGAGCAGTTCTTC. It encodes CASSPTGAFYNEQFF.

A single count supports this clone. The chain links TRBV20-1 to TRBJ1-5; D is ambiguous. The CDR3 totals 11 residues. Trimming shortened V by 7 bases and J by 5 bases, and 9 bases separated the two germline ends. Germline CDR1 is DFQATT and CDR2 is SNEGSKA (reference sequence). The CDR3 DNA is TGCAGTGTTGAGTACGATCAGCCCCAGCATTTT. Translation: CSVEYDQPQHF.

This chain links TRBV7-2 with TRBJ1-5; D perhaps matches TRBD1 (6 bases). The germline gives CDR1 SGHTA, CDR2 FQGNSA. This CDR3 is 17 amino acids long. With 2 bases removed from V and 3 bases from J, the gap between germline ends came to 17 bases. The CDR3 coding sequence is TGTGCCAGCAGCTTACAAGGGGGAAGGTCGAACAATCAGCCCCAGCATTTT. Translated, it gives CASSLQGGRSNNQPQHF.

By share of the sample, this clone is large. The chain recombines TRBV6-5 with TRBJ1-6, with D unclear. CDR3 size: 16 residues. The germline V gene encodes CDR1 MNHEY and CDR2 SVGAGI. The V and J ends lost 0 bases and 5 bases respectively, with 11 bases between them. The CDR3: CASSYSRLRNNSPLHF. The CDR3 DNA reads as TGTGCCAGCAGTTACTCGAGGTTACGGAATAATTCACCCCTCCACTTT.